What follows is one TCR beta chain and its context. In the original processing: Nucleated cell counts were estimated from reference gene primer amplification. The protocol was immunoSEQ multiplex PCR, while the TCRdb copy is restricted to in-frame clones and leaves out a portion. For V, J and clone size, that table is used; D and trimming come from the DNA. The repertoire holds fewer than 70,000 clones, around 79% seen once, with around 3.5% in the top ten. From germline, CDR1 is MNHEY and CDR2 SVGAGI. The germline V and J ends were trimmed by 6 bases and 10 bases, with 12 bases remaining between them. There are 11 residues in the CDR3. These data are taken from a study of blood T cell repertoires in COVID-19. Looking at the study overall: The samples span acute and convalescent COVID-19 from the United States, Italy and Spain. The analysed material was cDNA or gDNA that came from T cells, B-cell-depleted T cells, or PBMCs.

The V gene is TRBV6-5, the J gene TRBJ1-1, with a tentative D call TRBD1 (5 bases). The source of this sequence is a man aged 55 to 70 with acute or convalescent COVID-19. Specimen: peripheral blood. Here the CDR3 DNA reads TGTGCCAGCAGCCTGACAGTGGGAGCTTTCTTT. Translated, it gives CASSLTVGAFF.